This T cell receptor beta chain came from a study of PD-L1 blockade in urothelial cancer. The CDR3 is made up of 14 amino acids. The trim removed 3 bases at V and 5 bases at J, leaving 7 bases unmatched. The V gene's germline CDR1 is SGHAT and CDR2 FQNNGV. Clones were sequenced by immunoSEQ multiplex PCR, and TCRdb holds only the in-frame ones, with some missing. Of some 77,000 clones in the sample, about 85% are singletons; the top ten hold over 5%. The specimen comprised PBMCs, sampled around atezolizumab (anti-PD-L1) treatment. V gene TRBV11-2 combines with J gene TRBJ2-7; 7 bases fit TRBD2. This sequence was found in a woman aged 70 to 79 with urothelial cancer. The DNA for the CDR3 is TGTGCCAGCAGCTTCGGACTAGTGGGTGACGAGCAGTACTTC. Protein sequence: CASSFGLVGDEQYF.